The source of this T cell receptor beta chain is a study of shared clonotypes between healthy human individuals. In the study overall: Ranging from 18 to 49 in age, donors were two women and a few men.

The CDR3 length is 13 residues. Trimming removed 6 bases at V and 7 bases at J, with 15 bases between. Germline-derived CDR1 and CDR2 are LNHDA and SQIVND (reference sequence). The assay was immunoSEQ multiplex PCR, and TCRdb's table has in-frame clones only and misses some. The table has approximately 600,000 clones, 90% to 95% seen once. Turning to this clone: The antigen remains undetermined.

Naive CD8 cells, CD45RO-negative and positively selected for CCR7, excluded terminally differentiated effector memory CD45RA+ cells. Recent acute infections and vaccinations were absent in the healthy HIV-negative adult donors. Study-wide points: Shared clonotypes: roughly 4.5% naive CD4, under 4% naive CD8, less than 2.5% memory CD4, about 0.4% memory CD8.

The origin of this receptor is a woman in her 30s in good health. The rearrangement uses TRBV19 and TRBJ1-2; D is unresolved. The sequenced material came from naive CD8+ T cells sorted from blood. CDR3 sequence: CASRLKTKAGYTF. For the CDR3, the DNA is TGTGCCAGTAGACTTAAAACGAAGGCTGGCTACACCTTC.